This T cell receptor beta chain was observed in a study of control samples from healthy donors and cancer patients. Germline V lookup: CDR1 SGHTA, CDR2 FQGNSA. The CDR3 is made up of 15 amino acids. Trimming removed 3 bases at V and 4 bases at J, with 15 bases between. Repertoires were generated with immunoSEQ multiplex PCR, while TCRdb's copy carries only in-frame clones and drops some. The table shows 120,000 to 150,000 clones, with approximately 91% occurring only once. This sequence originates from a man aged 30 to 39 in good health. Sequenced: blood. The chain has TRBV7-2 and TRBJ2-5; a possible D gene is TRBD1 (5 bases). CDR3 region: CASSFQTGWGETQYF. DNA of the CDR3: TGTGCCAGCAGCTTTCAAACAGGTTGGGGAGAGACCCAGTACTTC.